These 25 T cell receptor beta chains share one sample of origin, sequenced in a study of T cell clonality in common variable immunodeficiency. Notes on the study in general: In common variable immunodeficiency, TCR beta chains reportedly carried fewer deletions and N-nucleotide insertions.

No antigens are known for them. Sequenced by immunoSEQ multiplex PCR; TCRdb stores in-frame clones only, minus some. The sample offers about 11,000 clones and no singletons, the top ten holding about 6.1%. Sequencing was done on a sample of peripheral blood mononuclear cells. The receptor source for this set is a human donor with common variable immunodeficiency.

This clone was recorded a few times. The DNA ends 3 residues before the CDR3 does, and the rest of the CDR3 is filled in from the germline J gene. The V and J genes are TRBV11-3 and TRBJ2-1; 8 nucleotides match TRBD1. J gave up 2 bases and V 1 base, and 1 base lay outside the gene matches. Germline V CDR1 and CDR2: SGHNT, YENEEA. The length of the CDR3 is 15 residues. This CDR3 is CASSLGQGTYNEQFF. The CDR3 DNA, read in part, is TGTGCCAGCAGCTTAGGACAGGGGACCTACAATGAG.

This clone occurred a few times. The read ends 3 residues shy of where the CDR3 ends; the end is completed using the germline J gene. J is TRBJ2-3 and V is TRBV10-2; D is possibly TRBD2 (5 bases). V gave up 10 bases and J gave up 2 bases, with 19 bases separating them. This CDR3 comprises 15 residues. CDR1 is WSHSY and CDR2 is SAAADI in the germline V gene. The CDR3 loop is CAIQVETTNTDTQYF. The part of the CDR3 DNA that was read is TGCGCCATCCAAGTTGAGACTACGAACACAGATACG.

This clone occurred a few times. Coverage ceases 3 residues before the CDR3 finishes, and the germline J gene fills in the end. J is TRBJ1-1 and V is TRBV2; TRBD1 agrees at 7 bases. The CDR3 contains 11 residues. Germline V gene sequence: CDR1 SNHLY, CDR2 FYNNEI. The CDR3 DNA, read in part, is TGTGCCAGCAGAGAAACAGGGGTA. Its protein is CASRETGV. The complete CDR3 reads CASRETGVAFF.

This clone counts as medium-sized (0.01 to 0.1%). The read ends 3 residues shy of where the CDR3 ends; the end is completed using the germline J gene. The rearrangement joins TRBV18 to TRBJ2-3, with TRBD2 identical over 8 bases. Germline loops: CDR1 KGHSH, CDR2 LQKENI. The CDR3 is 16 amino acids. J lost 1 base, V lost 5 bases, and 8 bases had no gene match. CDR3 bases read: TGTGCCAGCTCAGGCCGTAGCGGGATGGGCACAGATACG. Translating it yields CASSGRSGMGTDT. The entire CDR3 protein reads CASSGRSGMGTDTQYF.

On this clone: The read stops 3 residues short of the end of the CDR3; the missing end is completed from the germline J gene. The gene calls are TRBV7-3 and TRBJ1-2; 7 nucleotides agree with TRBD1. V gave up 5 bases and J gave up 7 bases; unmatched junction bases: 7. Germline V gene lookup returns CDR1 SGHTA and CDR2 FQGTGA. The CDR3 is 13 residues long. CDR3 bases read: TGTGCCAGCAGCCAGAGACAGGGAGTTGGC. Residues: CASSQRQGVG. The complete CDR3 reads CASSQRQGVGYTF. The entire variable domain, with the rest obtained from reference TRBV7-3 and TRBJ1-2, is as follows: GAGVSQTPSNKVTEKGKYVELRCDPISGHTALYWYRQSLGQGPEFLIYFQGTGAADDSGLPNDRFFAVRPEGSVSTLKIQRTERGDSAVYLCASSQRQGVGYTFGSGTRLTVV.

Notes on this clone: The read halts 3 residues ahead of the CDR3 end, with the missing end drawn from the germline J gene. V and J are TRBV5-1 and TRBJ2-1, with 11 bases identical to TRBD2. The CDR3 has 17 amino acids. V lost 4 bases, J lost 6 bases, and 12 bases stayed unmatched. CDR1 SGHRS and CDR2 YFSETQ come from the germline V gene. CDR3 DNA, as far as it was read: TGCGCCAGCAGCCTCCTACTAGCGGGAGACCTACGCAATGAG. Amino acids: CASSLLLAGDLRNE. The whole CDR3 sequence is CASSLLLAGDLRNEQFF.

This clone was recorded a few times. The CDR3 reads CASSLAELGGYGYTF. The CDR3 DNA, read in part, is TGTGCCAGCAGCTTAGCTGAGCTTGGCGGCTATGGC. The rearrangement links TRBV7-9 to TRBJ1-2, with D uncertain. The read terminates 3 residues ahead of where the CDR3 ends, so the germline J gene completes it. Per germline, CDR1 SEHNR and CDR2 FQNEAQ (reference sequence). With 0 bases removed from V and 4 bases from J, the gap between germline ends came to 12 bases. This CDR3 is 15 amino acids long.

CDR3 bases read: TGTGCCAGCAGCTTGGCGGGACAGCTCTCCTACGAG. Translating it yields CASSLAGQLSYE. The complete CDR3 protein is CASSLAGQLSYEQYF. V and J are TRBV5-4 and TRBJ2-7, with 7 bases matching TRBD1. The read terminates 3 residues ahead of where the CDR3 ends, so the germline J gene completes it. After removal of 0 bases from V and 0 bases from J, the junction contained 3 bases not matched to a gene. The CDR3 sequence is 15 residues long. Germline CDR1 reads SGHNT; CDR2 reads YYREEE (reference sequence).

A remark on this clone: The read is 3 residues too short to cover the CDR3 end, so that end is filled in from the germline J gene. The rearrangement links TRBV6-2 or TRBV6-3 to TRBJ2-7; TRBD2 agrees at 9 bases. Trimming at V came to 0 bases and at J to 2 bases, leaving 5 bases not matched to a gene. Germline lookup yields CDR1 MNHEY and CDR2 SVGEGT. The CDR3 runs 16 residues. The CDR3 is CASSYSLAGIAYEQYF. Incomplete CDR3 DNA: TGTGCCAGCAGTTACTCTCTAGCGGGAATTGCCTACGAG.

Concerning this clone itself: The read gets to within 3 residues of the CDR3 end, and the germline J gene fills in the rest. This chain joins TRBV2 and TRBJ2-2, with a possible D match to TRBD1 (5 bases). Between the trimmed V and J ends, which lost 4 bases and 4 bases, there was a span of 10 bases. The CDR3 covers 14 residues. Germline loops: CDR1 SNHLY, CDR2 FYNNEI. CDR3 protein: CASSVVRATGELFF. The part of the CDR3 DNA that was read is TGTGCCAGCAGTGTTGTCAGGGCCACCGGGGAG.

This clone was counted only a few times. The sequenced fragment ends 3 residues before the CDR3 boundary, so the rest is inferred from the germline J gene. This chain connects TRBV18 to TRBJ2-7, with 8 nucleotides matching TRBD2. V dropped 6 bases and J dropped 2; count of bases not matched to a gene: 6. The CDR3 covers 14 residues. CDR1 and CDR2 from the germline V gene are KGHSH and LQKENI. The part of the CDR3 DNA that was read is TGTGCCAGCTCCGGTCTAGCGGGTGCCTACGAG. Protein sequence: CASSGLAGAYE. The entire CDR3 reads CASSGLAGAYEQYF. Full variable domain (remainder filled in from reference TRBV18 and TRBJ2-7): NAGVMQNPRHLVRRRGQEARLRCSPMKGHSHVYWYRQLPEEGLKFMVYLQKENIIDESGMPKERFSAEFPKEGPSILRIQQVVRGDSAAYFCASSGLAGAYEQYFGPGTRLTVT.

This clone was found many times. CDR3 region: CSARDLLAGDTGELFF. The covered CDR3 bases are TGCAGTGCTAGAGATCTACTAGCGGGAGACACCGGGGAG. The chain joins TRBV20-1 to TRBJ2-2, with 11 bases fitting TRBD2. Sequencing ends 3 residues short of the CDR3 end; the germline J gene provides the rest. Germline CDR1 is DFQATT and CDR2 is SNEGSKA (reference sequence). The CDR3 consists of 16 residues. J lost 3 bases, V lost 0 bases, and 3 bases had no gene match.

There are a few counts of this clone. Coverage ceases 3 residues before the CDR3 finishes, and the germline J gene fills in the end. This chain joins TRBV19 and TRBJ1-4, with TRBD1 matching over 7 bases. Looked up from germline, CDR1 is LNHDA and CDR2 is SQIVND (reference sequence). The CDR3 is 16 residues long. J lost 6 bases, V lost 4 bases, and 11 bases had no gene match. The part of the CDR3 DNA that was read is TGTGCCAGTAGTAGATGGGGAACAGGGGCATATGAAAAA. Amino acids: CASSRWGTGAYEK. Given in full, the CDR3 is CASSRWGTGAYEKLFF.

As regards this clone: The CDR3 end lies 3 residues beyond the end of the read and is filled in from the germline J gene. The chain uses TRBV7-9 and TRBJ2-7, with 8 bases matching TRBD1. The CDR3 covers 14 residues. V lost 5 bases and J lost 0; bases outside the gene matches: 3. From germline, CDR1 is SEHNR and CDR2 FQNEAQ (reference sequence). The CDR3: CASSRTGISYEQYF. The sequenced part of the CDR3 DNA is TGTGCCAGCAGCAGGACAGGGATCTCCTACGAG.

Regarding this clone: The read finishes 3 residues shy of the CDR3 end, and the germline J gene is used to complete it. This sequence joins TRBV7-6 and TRBJ2-1; TRBD2 aligns across 11 bases. CDR3 size: 15 residues. V gave up 3 bases and J gave up 7 bases; unmatched junction bases: 5. CDR1 and CDR2 from the germline V gene are SGHVS and FNYEAQ. CDR3 DNA, as far as it was read: TGTGCCAGCAGCTTCACTAGCGGGAGTGGGAATGAG. This translates into CASSFTSGSGNE. The CDR3 in its entirety is CASSFTSGSGNEQFF.

Turning to this clone: One end of the junction fails to match germline, which may point to a read error. With the read ending 3 residues before the CDR3 end, the germline J gene is used to fill in that end. The J gene is TRBJ2-5, the V gene TRBV7-7; TRBD2 matches 7 bases. Germline V lookup: CDR1 SSHAT, CDR2 FNYEAQ (reference sequence). This CDR3 is 16 amino acids long. The CDR3 sequence is CASSLNSGGSGETQYF. The sequenced CDR3 bases are TGTGCTAGCAGCTTAAATTCGGGCGGGAGCGGGGAGACC.

This clone was detected only a few times. Read data end 3 residues before the CDR3 end; the end is taken from the germline J gene. The rearrangement uses TRBV7-2 and TRBJ2-1; D is possibly TRBD1 or TRBD2 (5 bases each). This CDR3 comprises 12 residues. Per germline, CDR1 SGHTA and CDR2 FQGNSA. Trimming took off 3 bases at V and 8 bases at J, with 8 bases between the two ends. This CDR3 reads CASSFRGDEQFF. The sequenced part of the CDR3 DNA is TGTGCCAGCAGCTTTCGAGGGGATGAG.

Details on this clone: From the germline J gene comes the end of the CDR3, since the read stops 3 residues before it. The V gene is TRBV6-1, the J gene TRBJ2-5; 9 bases align to TRBD2. The CDR3 runs to 16 residues. In germline, CDR1 is MNHNS, CDR2 SASEGT. V shed 4 bases, J shed 7 bases, and the junction held 13 bases outside the gene matches. The sequenced CDR3 bases are TGTGCCAGCAGTGCTTCAGCGGGAGGTGCGGGGGGGACC. Residues: CASSASAGGAGGT. The full CDR3 is CASSASAGGAGGTQYF.

This clone showed up just a few times. The missing CDR3 end, 3 residues past where the read stops, is filled in from the germline J gene. The rearrangement uses TRBV18 and TRBJ2-1; TRBD2 aligns across 8 bases. The CDR3 has 16 amino acids. Germline values: CDR1 KGHSH, CDR2 LQKENI. Trimming at V came to 3 bases and at J to 4 bases, leaving 8 bases not matched to a gene. The CDR3 sequence is CASSPRTSSEYNEQFF. CDR3 bases read: TGTGCCAGCTCACCCCGGACTAGCTCAGAGTACAATGAG. The whole variable domain, remainder taken from reference TRBV18 and TRBJ2-1, is NAGVMQNPRHLVRRRGQEARLRCSPMKGHSHVYWYRQLPEEGLKFMVYLQKENIIDESGMPKERFSAEFPKEGPSILRIQQVVRGDSAAYFCASSPRTSSEYNEQFFGPGTRLTVL.

This clone was detected a few times. One end of the junction is discordant with germline, which a read error may explain. The read finishes 3 residues shy of the CDR3 end, and the germline J gene is used to complete it. The rearrangement links TRBV7-7 to TRBJ1-1; no definite D call. This CDR3 is built from 13 residues. CDR1 and CDR2 (germline): SSHAT, FNYEAQ (reference sequence). Partial CDR3 DNA: TGTGCTAGCAGCTTATACAGGAACACTGAA. This sequence encodes CASSLYRNTE. The complete CDR3 sequence is CASSLYRNTEAFF.

Concerning this clone: Read data end 3 residues before the CDR3 end; the end is taken from the germline J gene. This sequence joins TRBV7-3 and TRBJ1-3, with D hard to call. This CDR3 comprises 19 residues. V dropped 1 base and J dropped 0 bases, with 19 bases sitting between them. Germline CDR1 reads SGHTA; CDR2 reads FQGTGA. The sequenced part of the CDR3 DNA is TGTGCCAGCAGCTTAATTTCCGGGGAAGCGTTTGTCTCTGGAAACACC. This gives the protein CASSLISGEAFVSGNT. The entire CDR3 reads CASSLISGEAFVSGNTIYF.

Comment on this clone: An end of the junction does not agree with germline; a read error may underlie this. The DNA ends 3 residues before the CDR3 does, and the rest of the CDR3 is filled in from the germline J gene. J is TRBJ1-5 and V is TRBV18; D is ambiguous. Germline CDR1 is KGHSH and CDR2 is LQKENI. The CDR3 contains 14 residues. The CDR3 bases that were read are TGTGCCAGCTCACCAGACGATAGCAAGCAGCCC. This gives the protein CASSPDDSKQP. The CDR3 in its entirety is CASSPDDSKQPQHF.

Note on this clone: The missing CDR3 end, 3 residues past where the read stops, is filled in from the germline J gene. Other nucleotide sequences in the sample specify the same CDR3. The chain joins TRBV18 to TRBJ1-4, with D possibly being TRBD1 (5 bases). Looked up from germline, CDR1 is KGHSH and CDR2 is LQKENI. V was clipped by 2 bases and J by 7 bases, with 14 bases between them. The CDR3 extends over 15 amino acids. CDR3 protein: CASSPISQGGEKLFF. CDR3 DNA, as far as it was read: TGTGCCAGCTCACCAATCTCCCAGGGAGGTGAAAAA.

Concerning this clone: The CDR3 end lies 3 residues beyond the end of the read and is filled in from the germline J gene. The gene calls are TRBV2 and TRBJ2-2; a possible D gene is TRBD1 (6 bases). V gave up 0 bases and J gave up 4 bases, with 9 bases separating them. There are 15 residues in the CDR3. Germline V gene lookup returns CDR1 SNHLY and CDR2 FYNNEI. The chain's CDR3 is CASSEAEQGTGELFF. CDR3 DNA (partial): TGTGCCAGCAGTGAAGCTGAACAGGGCACCGGGGAG.

There are many counts of this clone. The observed sequence ends 3 residues before the CDR3 terminus, with the missing tail filled in from the germline J gene. The chain uses TRBV2 and TRBJ1-2; D is unresolved. Trimming took off 0 bases at V and 5 bases at J, with 16 bases between the two ends. Germline V lookup: CDR1 SNHLY, CDR2 FYNNEI. This CDR3 comprises 16 residues. The DNA read from the CDR3 is TGTGCCAGCAGTGAAGCGATGGCAGGCGCTTTGTATGGC. Protein sequence: CASSEAMAGALYG. The full CDR3 protein is CASSEAMAGALYGYTF.